Sequencing of this T cell receptor beta chain was carried out in a study of shared clonotypes between healthy human individuals. Within Nashville, Tennessee resided all donors, each a Caucasian adult. V shed 8 bases and J shed 0 bases, with 8 bases lying between them. CDR3 length: 13 residues. Looked up from germline, CDR1 is SNHLY and CDR2 is FYNNEI. Sequencing was at deep level. The repertoire was sequenced with immunoSEQ multiplex PCR; TCRdb's copy has only in-frame clones and lacks some. Seen here are about 1 million clones, around 76% observed once, and the top ten hold 1.4%. This clone has just a few counts.

Sequences were obtained from memory CD4+ T cells sorted from blood. The sample's subset: CD45RA-negative fraction. The TCR was taken from a man aged 18 to 30 in good health. V is TRBV2 and J is TRBJ1-3; D gene uncertain. CDR3 nucleotides: TGTGCCAGCGGTCGGGGCTCTGGAAACACCATATATTTT. Its protein is CASGRGSGNTIYF.